Each of the 7 T cell receptor beta chains below was sequenced from the same sample in a study of T-cell reconstitution after alpha-beta-depleted transplantation in children. The TCRbeta library was prepared with unique molecular identifiers. TCRdb used MiXCR to reprocess the PCR reads, holding one entry per CDR3 protein. This table has just over 950,000 distinct CDR3 sequences, under 30% appearing once. Specimen: PBMCs, mostly from graft donor cells, collected 360 days after TCRalphabeta/CD19-depleted stem cell transplant. The receptors originated from a boy in the first two years of life who had a stem cell transplant for SCID, so the T cells may come from the graft donor.

In its sample, this clonotype was seen many times. This chain links TRBV2 with TRBJ2-2; D is possibly TRBD2 (5 bases). V was pared by 5 bases and J by 3 bases, with 13 bases between. The CDR3 runs 15 residues. Germline V gene sequence: CDR1 SNHLY, CDR2 FYNNEI. The CDR3 loop reads CASSPTLADTGELFF. The CDR3 DNA follows: TGTGCCAGCAGTCCGACCCTAGCAGACACCGGGGAGCTGTTTTTT.

This clonotype came up a few times. V and J are TRBV24-1 and TRBJ1-1, with D uncertain. Looked up from germline, CDR1 is KGHDR and CDR2 is SFDVKD. The CDR3 length is 14 residues. Trimming shortened V by 4 bases and J by 2 bases, and 10 bases separated the two germline ends. The CDR3 reads CATSEGTRNTEAFF. The CDR3 coding sequence is TGTGCCACCAGTGAAGGAACGCGCAACACTGAAGCTTTCTTT.

This clonotype was observed a handful of times. The J gene is TRBJ2-7, the V gene TRBV6-5; 8 nucleotides align to TRBD1. Trimming cost V 2 bases and J 0 bases; bases outside gene matches: 6. There are 16 residues in the CDR3. Germline V CDR1 and CDR2: MNHEY, SVGAGI. As DNA, the CDR3 is TGTGCCAGCAGTTACGGCTGGGGACAGGCCTCCTACGAGCAGTACTTC. It encodes CASSYGWGQASYEQYF.

This clonotype was seen repeatedly, ten times or more. The rearrangement uses TRBV18 and TRBJ2-5; no clear D gene. The V gene lost 8 bases and the J gene lost 1 base, with 5 bases spanning the gap. The CDR3 runs 11 residues. Germline lookup yields CDR1 KGHSH and CDR2 LQKENI. CDR3 residues: CASSRQETQYF. The DNA for the CDR3 is TGTGCCAGCAGCCGCCAAGAGACCCAGTACTTC.

There are many counts of this clonotype. V is TRBV25-1 and J is TRBJ2-1, with 8 positions matching TRBD2. Germline loops: CDR1 MGHDK, CDR2 SYGVNS. This CDR3 has 16 amino acids. The V gene end was trimmed by 3 bases and the J gene end by 1 base; junction bases not matched to a gene: 5. Here the CDR3 reads CASSDNGGGSYNEQFF. As DNA, the CDR3 is TGTGCCAGCAGTGACAACGGCGGGGGGTCCTACAATGAGCAGTTCTTC.

This clonotype was counted only a few times. V is TRBV15 and J is TRBJ1-4; the match to TRBD1 covers 9 bases. The CDR3 runs 13 residues. Germline V gene data show CDR1 as LNHNV and CDR2 as YYDKDF (reference sequence). Trimming at V came to 3 bases and at J to 10 bases, leaving 3 bases not matched to a gene. The CDR3 is CATSRETGGKLFF. The CDR3 DNA sequence: TGTGCCACCAGCAGGGAGACAGGGGGAAAACTGTTTTTT.

The genes are TRBV4-2 and TRBJ1-2, with 8 bases fitting TRBD1. From germline, CDR1 is LGHNA and CDR2 YNFKEQ. Trimming removed 1 base from V and 3 bases from J; junction bases left unmatched: 1. The CDR3 sequence is 14 residues long. This CDR3 reads CASSQATGDYGYTF. CDR3 coding DNA: TGTGCCAGCAGCCAAGCGACAGGGGACTATGGCTACACCTTC.